This T cell receptor beta chain was recovered during a study of cytomegalovirus exposure and HLA in healthy donors. CDR1 and CDR2 (germline): LGHNA, YSLEER. The CDR3 has 17 amino acids. V gave up 0 bases and J gave up 2 bases, with 17 bases separating them. Vbeta (60) and Jbeta (13) primers were used in the PCR. This table comes from immunoSEQ multiplex PCR, and its TCRdb copy is limited to in-frame clones, with some not included. The sample lists roughly 120,000 clones, around three quarters occurring once. Donors showed nominal health when sampled, although they likely had unrecorded immune exposures.

The clonotype originates from a man in his late teens or twenties in good health and CMV-seronegative. Sequenced: PBMCs. V usage is TRBV4-3 and J usage is TRBJ2-7, with a tentative D call TRBD2 (5 bases). In DNA form, the CDR3 reads TGCGCCAGCAGCCAAGAAGTTCAGCGGCATTACCCCTACGAGCAGTACTTC. This gives the protein CASSQEVQRHYPYEQYF.